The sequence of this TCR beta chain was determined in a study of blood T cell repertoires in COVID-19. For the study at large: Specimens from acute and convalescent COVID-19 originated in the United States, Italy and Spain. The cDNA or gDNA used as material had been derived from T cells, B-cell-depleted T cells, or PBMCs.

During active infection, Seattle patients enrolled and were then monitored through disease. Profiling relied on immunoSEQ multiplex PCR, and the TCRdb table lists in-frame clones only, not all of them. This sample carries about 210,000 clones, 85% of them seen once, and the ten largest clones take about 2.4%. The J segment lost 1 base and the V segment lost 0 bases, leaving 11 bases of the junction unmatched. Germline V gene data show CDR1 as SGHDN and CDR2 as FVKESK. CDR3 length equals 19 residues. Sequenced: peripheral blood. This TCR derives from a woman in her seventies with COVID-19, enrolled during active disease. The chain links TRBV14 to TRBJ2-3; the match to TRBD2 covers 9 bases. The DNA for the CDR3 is TGTGCCAGCAGCCAAGATCGGGCGGGAGGGCCGTCGGGCACAGATACGCAGTATTTT. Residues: CASSQDRAGGPSGTDTQYF.